This passage covers 14 T cell receptor beta chains from one sample sequenced in a study of liver allograft versus peripheral blood T cells. Study overall: A comparison was made between T cell receptor repertoires in transplanted livers and those in recipients' peripheral blood.

TCRdb fed the reads into MiXCR, producing one record per CDR3 protein. The profile shows approximately 9,000 distinct CDR3 sequences, roughly 15% of them singletons. All receptors derive from a human patient who had a liver transplant. The graft donor may have contributed some T cells.

This clonotype was observed many times. This sequence joins TRBV6-5 and TRBJ2-3, with TRBD2 matching 7 bases. With 4 bases clipped from V and 2 bases from J, the junction kept 9 bases outside the gene matches. CDR3 length: 16 amino acids. Per the germline V gene, CDR1 is MNHEY and CDR2 is SVGAGI. The CDR3 DNA sequence: TGTGCCAGCAGTTGGGGGGGGGACGGACCCACAGATACGCAGTATTTT. Protein: CASSWGGDGPTDTQYF.

Many counts were recorded for this clonotype. The chain employs TRBV6-1 and TRBJ1-5, with a weak D call TRBD1 (5 bases). Trimming shortened V by 5 bases and J by 0 bases, and 17 bases separated the two germline ends. Germline values: CDR1 MNHNS, CDR2 SASEGT. The CDR3 extends over 17 amino acids. In nucleotides, the CDR3 is TGTGCCAGCAGTACCCACGGGGGGGGAAATAGCAATCAGCCCCAGCATTTT. Residues: CASSTHGGGNSNQPQHF.

The chain combines TRBV5-1 with TRBJ2-3, with a tentative D call TRBD2 (5 bases). The CDR3 totals 17 residues. Germline assignment: CDR1 SGHRS and CDR2 YFSETQ. V lost 5 bases and J 0 bases, leaving 19 bases between the germline ends. The CDR3 bases are TGCGCCAGCAGGGCCCCGAGGGTAGCAGATAGCACAGATACGCAGTATTTT. Its protein is CASRAPRVADSTDTQYF. Variable domain in full (rest from reference TRBV5-1 and TRBJ2-3): KAGVTQTPRYLIKTRGQQVTLSCSPISGHRSVSWYQQTPGQGLQFLFEYFSETQRNKGNFPGRFSGRQFSNSRSEMNVSTLELGDSALYLCASRAPRVADSTDTQYFGPGTRLTVL.

This clonotype was counted a few times. This sequence joins TRBV11-2 and TRBJ1-2; D might be TRBD1 (5 bases). CDR3 length: 15 residues. Per germline, CDR1 SGHAT and CDR2 FQNNGV. Trimming removed 2 bases at V and 2 bases at J, with 12 bases between. CDR3 amino acids: CASSLITGENYGYTF. The CDR3 bases are TGTGCCAGCAGCTTAATCACAGGAGAAAACTATGGCTACACCTTC. The variable domain in full, completed from reference TRBV11-2 and TRBJ1-2, reads EAGVAQSPRYKIIEKRQSVAFWCNPISGHATLYWYQQILGQGPKLLIQFQNNGVVDDSQLPKDRFSAERLKGVDSTLKIQPAKLEDSAVYLCASSLITGENYGYTFGSGTRLTVV.

The CDR3 here is CSASDGPRFVRGYTF. CDR3 DNA: TGCAGTGCTAGCGACGGACCGCGATTCGTGAGGGGCTACACCTTC. The chain is built from TRBV20-1 and TRBJ1-2; D is uncertain. The CDR3 extends over 15 amino acids. Germline CDR1 DFQATT, CDR2 SNEGSKA (reference sequence). The V gene lost 3 bases and the J gene lost 8 bases, with 22 bases spanning the gap.

This clonotype showed up just a few times. The rearrangement links TRBV20-1 to TRBJ1-2; D gene uncertain. This CDR3 region has 13 residues. V lost 3 bases and J 3 bases, leaving 11 bases between the germline ends. Germline CDR1 DFQATT, CDR2 SNEGSKA (reference sequence). The CDR3, as DNA: TGCAGTGCTAGCGTTCAGTCGTACTATGGCTACACCTTC. It yields the protein CSASVQSYYGYTF.

In this sample, this clonotype is medium-sized. V usage is TRBV6-1 and J usage is TRBJ1-2, with TRBD1 matching 7 bases. The trim removed 4 bases at V and 7 bases at J, leaving 15 bases unmatched. The CDR3 has 16 residues. Germline V gene lookup returns CDR1 MNHNS and CDR2 SASEGT. CDR3 coding DNA: TGTGCCAGCAGTGCTAGTACGGCCCAGGGGGTTTTTGGCTACACCTTC. This gives the protein CASSASTAQGVFGYTF.

This clonotype rates as medium-sized. This chain links TRBV28 with TRBJ2-7; possible D gene TRBD1, 5 bases. The CDR3 loop spans 14 amino acids. V lost 6 bases and J lost 0, with 12 bases in between. The germline CDR1 and CDR2 sequences are MDHEN and SYDVKM. The CDR3 DNA follows: TGTGCCAGCAGGGACCGACAGAGCTCCTACGAGCAGTACTTC. Its translation: CASRDRQSSYEQYF.

This clonotype was detected only a few times. The V and J genes are TRBV28 and TRBJ2-5; D is perhaps TRBD1 (6 bases). V was clipped by 6 bases and J by 7 bases, with 15 bases between them. Germline V lookup: CDR1 MDHEN, CDR2 SYDVKM. This CDR3 is 13 amino acids long. Here the CDR3 reads CASRTNRVGTQYF. In DNA, the CDR3 is TGTGCCAGCAGGACAAACAGGGTGGGGACCCAGTACTTC.

This clonotype was recorded a few times. This sequence joins TRBV5-4 and TRBJ1-1, with D possibly matching TRBD1 (6 bases). Germline V gene data show CDR1 as SGHNT and CDR2 as YYREEE (reference sequence). Trimming left V 4 bases short and J 0 bases short, with 16 bases between. This CDR3 has 16 residues. CDR3 sequence: CASSGRGALMNTEAFF. DNA for the CDR3: TGTGCCAGCAGCGGCCGGGGGGCCTTAATGAACACTGAAGCTTTCTTT.

This clonotype ranks as medium-sized. The rearrangement uses TRBV6-1 and TRBJ1-1; the D is unclear. The CDR3 length is 14 residues. Trimming removed 3 bases from V and 1 base from J, with 9 bases in between. The germline CDR1 and CDR2 sequences are MNHNS and SASEGT. The DNA for the CDR3 is TGTGCCAGCAGTGATATAGTAGGGAACACTGAAGCTTTCTTT. As protein: CASSDIVGNTEAFF.

Points on this clonotype: A much larger clone lies one base from this, so it may be a read error. J is TRBJ2-1 and V is TRBV7-2; 10 positions match TRBD2. The CDR3 spans 13 residues. Germline CDR1 and CDR2: SGHTA and FQGNSA. Here the CDR3 reads CACSSSGSNEQFF. The CDR3 bases are TGTGCCTGCAGCTCTAGCGGGAGTAATGAGCAGTTCTTC.

J is TRBJ1-2 and V is TRBV20-1, with TRBD1 matching over 7 bases. V gave up 2 bases and J gave up 4 bases; unmatched junction bases: 10. Per germline, CDR1 DFQATT and CDR2 SNEGSKA (reference sequence). There are 15 residues in the CDR3. The CDR3 here is CSARRFKQGTYGYTF. CDR3 nucleotides: TGCAGTGCTAGACGCTTTAAACAGGGGACCTATGGCTACACCTTC.

This clonotype is judged medium-sized. This chain uses TRBV6-5 with TRBJ1-2, with no clear D. This CDR3 comprises 18 residues. Trimming took 5 bases from V and 2 from J, leaving 24 bases between them. Germline V gene lookup returns CDR1 MNHEY and CDR2 SVGAGI. The CDR3 region has the DNA TGTGCCAGCAGTGGTCGTGCGGGTGCAGCTGGGAAGAACTATGGCTACACCTTC. This sequence encodes CASSGRAGAAGKNYGYTF.